Shown below are 8 T cell receptor beta chains from a single sample sequenced in a study of cytomegalovirus exposure and HLA in healthy donors. 60 Vbeta and 13 Jbeta primers were used in PCR. Profiled with immunoSEQ multiplex PCR; TCRdb holds only in-frame clones, not every one. Seen here are 95,000 to 150,000 clones, over 70% observed once, and the top ten hold around 8%. The sequencing sample was made of PBMCs. Receptors were obtained from a female donor in good health and CMV-seropositive.

V gene TRBV4-2 combines with J gene TRBJ1-1; 8 nucleotides line up with TRBD1. In germline, CDR1 is LGHNA, CDR2 YNFKEQ. With V trimmed by 4 bases and J by 1 base, 2 bases remained unmatched. This CDR3 has 14 residues. In DNA form, the CDR3 reads TGTGCCAGCAGCCGGACAGGGCGGAACACTGAAGCTTTCTTT. This sequence encodes CASSRTGRNTEAFF.

The DNA for the CDR3 is TGTGCCAGCAGCGTAGCGGGAGATTCACCCCTCCACTTT. It codes for CASSVAGDSPLHF. The chain is built from TRBV9 and TRBJ1-6; D not resolved. The ends were cut back, 0 bases at V and 8 bases at J, with 6 bases in the middle. Germline CDR1 reads SGDLS; CDR2 reads YYNGEE. The CDR3 extends over 13 amino acids.

This clone has only a few counts. CDR3 nucleotides: TGTGCCAGCAGTTACTTGCGGGGGGCGTTGAACGAGCAGTACTTC. Translated: CASSYLRGALNEQYF. V usage is TRBV6-5 and J usage is TRBJ2-7, with 8 bases that match TRBD2. Germline-derived CDR1 and CDR2 are MNHEY and SVGAGI. The trim removed 1 base at V and 5 bases at J, leaving 7 bases unmatched. The CDR3 sequence is 15 residues long.

This chain joins TRBV9 and TRBJ2-3; D is possibly TRBD1 (6 bases). Per germline, CDR1 SGDLS and CDR2 YYNGEE. The CDR3 is made up of 15 amino acids. The V gene lost 0 bases and the J gene lost 4 bases, with 12 bases spanning the gap. CDR3 amino acids: CASSVEVSGADTQYF. CDR3 sequence (DNA): TGTGCCAGCAGCGTAGAGGTCTCAGGGGCAGATACGCAGTATTTT.

J is TRBJ2-3 and V is TRBV7-2, with TRBD1 as a possible D gene (6 bases). V shed 2 bases and J shed 4 bases, with 16 bases lying between them. Germline V gene data show CDR1 as SGHTA and CDR2 as FQGNSA. The CDR3 covers 16 residues. CDR3 sequence reads: CASSLFLQGLADTQYF. CDR3 nucleotides: TGTGCCAGCAGCTTATTTCTACAGGGCCTCGCAGATACGCAGTATTTT. Looking up the rest from reference TRBV7-2 and TRBJ2-3 gives the full variable domain: GAGVSQSPSNKVTEKGKDVELRCDPISGHTALYWYRQSLGQGLEFLIYFQGNSAPDKSGLPSDRFSAERTGGSVSTLTIQRTQQEDSAVYLCASSLFLQGLADTQYFGPGTRLTVL.

The genes are TRBV6-5 and TRBJ1-2; TRBD1 aligns across 7 bases. The CDR3 runs 13 residues. Per germline, CDR1 MNHEY and CDR2 SVGAGI. V shed 0 bases, J shed 14 bases, and the junction held 9 bases outside the gene matches. Written as DNA, the CDR3 is TGTGCCAGCAGTTACTCGGTTCAGACAGGGCGGACCTTC. Its translation: CASSYSVQTGRTF.

The V call is TRBV18, the J call TRBJ2-2; D call uncertain. The V gene's germline CDR1 is KGHSH and CDR2 LQKENI. The CDR3 spans 18 residues. The germline V and J ends were trimmed by 3 bases and 0 bases, with 17 bases remaining between them. The CDR3 DNA reads TGTGCCAGCTCACCTGGTGAAAATTGGCAGACGAACACCGGGGAGCTGTTTTTT. This codes for CASSPGENWQTNTGELFF.

This clone was recorded once. This rearrangement joins TRBV4-1 to TRBJ2-2; D unclear. The V gene's germline CDR1 is MGHRA and CDR2 YSYEKL. With 0 bases removed from V and 0 bases from J, the gap between germline ends came to 17 bases. The CDR3 spans 19 residues. In DNA, the CDR3 is TGCGCCAGCAGCCAAGATCGGATGGTGGGCTGGCCGAACACCGGGGAGCTGTTTTTT. Amino acids: CASSQDRMVGWPNTGELFF.